The T cell receptor beta chain under discussion was sequenced for a study of shared clonotypes between healthy human individuals. Study-wide context: CD4 naive and memory got three plates each, CD8 naive two, CD8 memory one. Overall study findings and caveats: Naive CD4 clonotype sharing across a few donors was about 5%. Clonotype sharing levels among donors were expected to vary with sequencing depth. It was only blood that was sampled, and tissue repertoires likely differ.

Here immunoSEQ multiplex PCR was the method, and the copy in TCRdb shows in-frame clones only, minus some. The repertoire has millions of clones, approximately 94% of them found once; the top ten carry roughly 1.8%. Naive-designated CD8 cells lacked CD45RO, were positively enriched for CCR7, and omitted terminally differentiated effector memory CD45RA+ cells. Of note for this clone: The antigen remains undetermined.

The clonotype comes from a young man in good health. Some clones in this sample may be carry-over from other donors' samples. The sequenced material came from naive CD8+ T cells from PBMCs.

CDR3 in DNA: TGTGCCAGCAGTTTAGCGCCGTCGACCCAAGAGACCCAGTACTTC. Translating it yields CASSLAPSTQETQYF. This chain uses TRBV27 with TRBJ2-5; D unresolved. Germline V gene data show CDR1 as MNHEY and CDR2 as SMNVEV (reference sequence). This CDR3 spans 15 amino acids. V was clipped by 2 bases and J by 1 base, with 11 bases between them.